Following are 6 T cell receptor beta chains from one sample sequenced in a study of blood T cell repertoires in COVID-19. Repertoires were generated with immunoSEQ multiplex PCR, while TCRdb's copy carries only in-frame clones and drops some. The sample gives hundreds of thousands of clones, 85% to 90% of which show up once; 10% to 12% is in the top ten. Sequenced material: peripheral blood. The receptors originated from a woman aged 25-40 years with COVID-19, enrolled during active disease.

This clone was detected only once. This chain links TRBV25-1 with TRBJ2-7; TRBD1 might be the D (6 bases). Germline CDR1 reads MGHDK; CDR2 reads SYGVNS. This CDR3 region has 16 residues. V lost 5 bases, J lost 4 bases, and 21 bases lay in between. The CDR3 DNA reads TGTGCCAGCAGTCCACAGGGTACTAGAAGTAGGTACGAGCAGTACTTC. Translating it yields CASSPQGTRSRYEQYF.

This chain joins TRBV24-1 and TRBJ1-1; D not resolved. V was cut by 2 bases and J by 4 bases, with 10 bases left in between. Germline CDR1 and CDR2: KGHDR and SFDVKD. This CDR3 comprises 14 residues. The DNA of the CDR3 is TGTGCCACCAGTGATTCCAGTCTTTCCACTGAAGCTTTCTTT. It yields the protein CATSDSSLSTEAFF.

This clone was found once. V usage is TRBV19 and J usage is TRBJ1-5; 7 nucleotides align to TRBD1. Losses at the gene ends were 3 bases for V and 1 base for J; bases not matched to a gene: 3. The CDR3 consists of 15 residues. Germline CDR1 LNHDA, CDR2 SQIVND (reference sequence). As DNA, the CDR3 is TGTGCCAGTAGTATCGGACAGGCGAGCAATCAGCCCCAGCATTTT. Its protein is CASSIGQASNQPQHF.

The rearrangement joins TRBV6-6 to TRBJ1-4, with TRBD1 matching over 7 bases. The germline V gene encodes CDR1 MNHNY and CDR2 SVGAGI (reference sequence). This CDR3 spans 14 amino acids. J lost 8 bases, V lost 4 bases, and 7 bases had no gene match. For the CDR3, the DNA is TGTGCCAGCAGTTCATCAGGGGGTCGGGAAAAACTGTTTTTT. Encoded protein: CASSSSGGREKLFF.

This clone turned up a few times. The chain uses TRBV28 and TRBJ1-2; perhaps TRBD1 as D (6 bases). This CDR3 has 15 residues. Germline V gene sequence: CDR1 MDHEN, CDR2 SYDVKM. V was clipped by 4 bases and J by 3 bases, with 15 bases between them. In DNA, the CDR3 is TGTGCCAGCAGTTGGGGGCTCGGAGGCGACTATGGCTACACCTTC. Translation: CASSWGLGGDYGYTF.

The chain uses TRBV7-9 and TRBJ1-6; tentatively, D is TRBD1 (5 bases). CDR3 length: 15 amino acids. Trimming removed 0 bases from V and 14 bases from J, with 17 bases in between. CDR1 and CDR2 (germline): SEHNR, FQNEAQ (reference sequence). The CDR3 nucleotides read TGTGCCAGCAGCTTAGCGCAGGGCCCGGGAGGATCCCTCCACTTT. Translated: CASSLAQGPGGSLHF.